One T cell receptor beta chain is described in this entry. Its antigen is unknown. No qualities accompany the bases; no much larger clone lies one base away. This entry is derived from a study of technical replicates of blood from several donors (dated by TCRdb to the late 2010s). The germline V and J ends show losses of 3 bases and 2 bases respectively, and no gene match explains 3 bases of the junction. The germline V gene gives CDR1 as MDHEN and CDR2 as SYDVKM. Its CDR3 holds 14 amino acids, cysteine through phenylalanine. Just the 42-base CDR3 DNA is kept, in frame starting at base 1. The library was obtained by the immunoSEQ multiplex PCR assay. TCRdb holds this immuneACCESS table with in-frame rearrangements only. Some clones are missing; in checked studies, unresolved V genes explain under half, and the rest has no known cause. This sample comprises 65,000 to 90,000 clones, approximately 93% of them detected only once. Approximately 0.25% of the sample goes to the ten largest clones.

The clonotype was recovered from a human donor in good health. The chain links TRBV28 with TRBJ2-7, with 8 bases aligning to TRBD2. Sequenced: T cells isolated from PBMCs. DNA sequence: TGTGCCAGCAGTTTCGGGGGGGTTCCCTACGAGCAGTACTTC. It specifies CASSFGGVPYEQYF.